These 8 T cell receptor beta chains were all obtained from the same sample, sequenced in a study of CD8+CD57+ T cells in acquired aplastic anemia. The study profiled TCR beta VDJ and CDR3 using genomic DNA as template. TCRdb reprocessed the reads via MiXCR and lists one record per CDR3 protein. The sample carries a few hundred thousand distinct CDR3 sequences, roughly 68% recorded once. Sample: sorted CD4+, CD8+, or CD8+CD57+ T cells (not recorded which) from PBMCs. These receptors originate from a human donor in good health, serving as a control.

The CDR3, as DNA: TGCAGTGCTTCTGAGACAGGGCCCCACGAGCAGTACTTC. It codes for CSASETGPHEQYF. This rearrangement joins TRBV20-1 to TRBJ2-7, with TRBD1 identical over 7 bases. Germline values: CDR1 DFQATT, CDR2 SNEGSKA (reference sequence). Trimming removed 5 bases from V and 5 bases from J; junction bases left unmatched: 9. The CDR3 has 13 amino acids.

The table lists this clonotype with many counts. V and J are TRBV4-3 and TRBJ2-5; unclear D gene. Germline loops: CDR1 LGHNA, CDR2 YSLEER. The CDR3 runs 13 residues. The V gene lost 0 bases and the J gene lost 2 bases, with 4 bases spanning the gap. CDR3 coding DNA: TGCGCCAGCAGCCAAGATCCTCAAGAGACCCAGTACTTC. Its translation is CASSQDPQETQYF.

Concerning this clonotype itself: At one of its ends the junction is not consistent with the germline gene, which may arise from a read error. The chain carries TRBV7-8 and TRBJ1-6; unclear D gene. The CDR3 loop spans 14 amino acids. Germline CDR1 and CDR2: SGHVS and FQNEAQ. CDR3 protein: CASSSAAGTNTGEF. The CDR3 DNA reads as TGTGCCAGCAGCAGCGCGGCGGGCACGAACACCGGGGAGTTT.

Here the CDR3 reads CSAISDSEGYTF. For the CDR3, the DNA is TGCAGTGCTATCTCTGACAGTGAAGGCTACACCTTC. This rearrangement joins TRBV20-1 to TRBJ1-2, with D perhaps TRBD1 (5 bases). This CDR3 contains 12 residues. The ends were cut back, 4 bases at V and 8 bases at J, with 14 bases in the middle. Germline CDR1 DFQATT, CDR2 SNEGSKA (reference sequence).

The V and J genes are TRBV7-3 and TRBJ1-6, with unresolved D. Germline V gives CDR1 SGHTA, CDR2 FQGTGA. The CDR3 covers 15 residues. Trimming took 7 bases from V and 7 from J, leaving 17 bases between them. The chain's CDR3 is CASTAGTSSNSPLHF. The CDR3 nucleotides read TGTGCCAGCACAGCGGGCACCTCCTCGAATTCACCCCTCCACTTT. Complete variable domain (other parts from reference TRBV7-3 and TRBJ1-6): GAGVSQTPSNKVTEKGKYVELRCDPISGHTALYWYRQSLGQGPEFLIYFQGTGAADDSGLPNDRFFAVRPEGSVSTLKIQRTERGDSAVYLCASTAGTSSNSPLHFGNGTRLTVT.

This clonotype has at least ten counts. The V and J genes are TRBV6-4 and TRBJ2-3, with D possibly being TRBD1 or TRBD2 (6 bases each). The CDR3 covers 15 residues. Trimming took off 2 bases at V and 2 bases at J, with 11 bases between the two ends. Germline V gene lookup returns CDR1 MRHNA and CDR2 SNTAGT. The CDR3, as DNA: TGTGCCAGCAGTGACGTAGGGGGGACCACAGATACGCAGTATTTT. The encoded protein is CASSDVGGTTDTQYF.

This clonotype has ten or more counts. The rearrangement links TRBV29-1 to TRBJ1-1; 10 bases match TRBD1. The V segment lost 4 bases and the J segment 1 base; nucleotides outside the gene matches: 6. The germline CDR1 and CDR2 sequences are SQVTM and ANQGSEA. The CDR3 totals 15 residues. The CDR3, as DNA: TGCAGCGTTGGAGACAGGGGGCGTGGGAACACTGAAGCTTTCTTT. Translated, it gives CSVGDRGRGNTEAFF.

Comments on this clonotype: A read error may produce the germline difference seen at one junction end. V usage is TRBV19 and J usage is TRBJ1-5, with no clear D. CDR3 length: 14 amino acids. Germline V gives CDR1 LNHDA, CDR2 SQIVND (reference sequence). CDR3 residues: CASRHRRGNHDQYF. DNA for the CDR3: TGTGCCAGTAGACATCGGCGGGGAAACCACGACCAGTACTTT.